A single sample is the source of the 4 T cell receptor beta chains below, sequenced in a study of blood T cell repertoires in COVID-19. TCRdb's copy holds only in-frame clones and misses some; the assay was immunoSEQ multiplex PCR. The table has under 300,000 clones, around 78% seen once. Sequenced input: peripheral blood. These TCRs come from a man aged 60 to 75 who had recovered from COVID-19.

The CDR3 loop is CASKKRQGYEQYF. The CDR3, as DNA: TGTGCCAGCAAAAAGAGACAGGGGTACGAGCAGTACTTC. The rearrangement links TRBV28 to TRBJ2-7; 8 bases map to TRBD1. Losses at the gene ends were 7 bases for V and 4 bases for J; bases not matched to a gene: 6. Germline V gene data show CDR1 as MDHEN and CDR2 as SYDVKM. This CDR3 is built from 13 residues.

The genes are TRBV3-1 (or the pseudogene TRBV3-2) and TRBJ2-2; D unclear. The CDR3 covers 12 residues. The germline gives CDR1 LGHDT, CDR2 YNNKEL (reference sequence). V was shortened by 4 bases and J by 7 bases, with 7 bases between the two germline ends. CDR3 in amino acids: CASSLNIGELFF. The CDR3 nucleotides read TGTGCCAGCAGCCTAAATATCGGGGAGCTGTTTTTT.

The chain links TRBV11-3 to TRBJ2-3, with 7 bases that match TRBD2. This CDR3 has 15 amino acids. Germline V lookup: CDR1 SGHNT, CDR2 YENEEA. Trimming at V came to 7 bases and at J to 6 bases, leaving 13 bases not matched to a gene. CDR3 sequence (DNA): TGTGCCAGCACCTTCCCGGGGGGTTGGGGCGATACGCAGTATTTT. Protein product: CASTFPGGWGDTQYF.

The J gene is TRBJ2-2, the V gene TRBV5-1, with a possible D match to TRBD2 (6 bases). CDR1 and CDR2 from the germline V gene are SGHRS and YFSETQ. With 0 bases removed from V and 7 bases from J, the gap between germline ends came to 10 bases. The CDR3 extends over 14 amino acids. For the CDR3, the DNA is TGCGCCAGCAGCTTGGCCCCGGGGGTCGGGGAGCTGTTTTTT. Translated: CASSLAPGVGELFF.